Below, 19 T cell receptor beta chains from the same sample are listed, as sequenced in a study of T cell changes during pregnancy in multiple sclerosis. Sequenced by immunoSEQ multiplex PCR; TCRdb stores in-frame clones only, minus some. The table lists around 38,000 clones, 80% to 95% of them singletons. The source was CD4+ T cells from peripheral blood mononuclear cells, collected in the third trimester of pregnancy. These receptors all come from a female donor in good health, enrolled as a control in a pregnancy study.

The chain employs TRBV5-6 and TRBJ1-2, with 7 nucleotides matching TRBD1. The V segment lost 5 bases and the J segment 3 bases; nucleotides outside the gene matches: 7. The CDR3 has 14 amino acids. CDR1 SGHDT and CDR2 YYEEEE come from the germline V gene. CDR3: CASRRGGGDYGYTF. The CDR3 DNA reads as TGTGCCAGCAGGCGTGGAGGGGGCGACTATGGCTACACCTTC.

This chain joins TRBV6-5 and TRBJ2-2; tentatively, D is TRBD1 (6 bases). Germline loops: CDR1 MNHEY, CDR2 SVGAGI. The CDR3 contains 16 residues. V lost 0 bases and J 8 bases, leaving 16 bases between the germline ends. The CDR3 bases are TGTGCCAGCAGTTACTCAATTACAGGGCAAAGGGGGGAGCTGTTTTTT. This codes for CASSYSITGQRGELFF.

The chain recombines TRBV7-2 with TRBJ2-1; TRBD2 agrees at 7 bases. Germline values: CDR1 SGHTA, CDR2 FQGNSA. The CDR3 extends over 16 amino acids. V gave up 6 bases and J gave up 6 bases; unmatched junction bases: 14. The CDR3 bases are TGTGCCAGCAGTCGCAATCGAAGGACTAGTAGCAATGAGCAGTTCTTC. As protein: CASSRNRRTSSNEQFF.

The V call is TRBV7-3, the J call TRBJ1-1; D not certain. CDR1 is SGHTA and CDR2 is FQGTGA in the germline V gene. V was shortened by 6 bases and J by 0 bases, with 8 bases between the two germline ends. This CDR3 has 13 amino acids. In nucleotides, the CDR3 is TGTGCCAGCAGTCGCGTTATGAACACTGAAGCTTTCTTT. Translating it yields CASSRVMNTEAFF.

The chain carries TRBV18 and TRBJ1-2, with D perhaps TRBD1 (6 bases). Germline CDR1 and CDR2: KGHSH and LQKENI. The CDR3 runs to 16 residues. The V end was cut by 3 bases, the J end by 4 bases, with 18 bases between. This CDR3 is CASSPQGNLGAYGYTF. CDR3 DNA: TGTGCCAGCTCACCTCAGGGGAATTTAGGTGCCTATGGCTACACCTTC.

This chain joins TRBV11-2 and TRBJ2-2; no clear D gene. V shed 3 bases and J shed 7 bases, with 3 bases lying between them. CDR1 is SGHAT, CDR2 FQNNGV, per germline. The CDR3 length is 11 residues. In nucleotides, the CDR3 is TGTGCCAGCAGCTTTCACGGGGAGCTGTTTTTT. Encoded protein: CASSFHGELFF.

The rearrangement links TRBV6-5 to TRBJ1-3; D gene unclear. The ends were cut back, 2 bases at V and 4 bases at J, with 12 bases in the middle. In germline, CDR1 is MNHEY, CDR2 SVGAGI. The CDR3 runs to 15 residues. The CDR3 DNA reads as TGTGCCAGCAGTTACGCCGGACTCGTCGGAAACACCATATATTTT. The encoded protein is CASSYAGLVGNTIYF.

The chain couples TRBV4-2 to TRBJ1-4, with a tentative D call TRBD1 (5 bases). Germline loops: CDR1 LGHNA, CDR2 YNFKEQ. This CDR3 is 18 amino acids long. Between the trimmed V and J ends, which lost 0 bases and 0 bases, there was a span of 14 bases. CDR3 bases: TGTGCCAGCAGCCAAGAAACCCAGGGTTTTCCAACTAATGAAAAACTGTTTTTT. This codes for CASSQETQGFPTNEKLFF.

This sequence joins TRBV7-9 and TRBJ1-1, with D possibly TRBD1 on 5 matching bases. The CDR3 has 14 amino acids. In germline, CDR1 is SEHNR, CDR2 FQNEAQ (reference sequence). The V and J ends lost 5 bases and 3 bases respectively, with 13 bases between them. The CDR3 sequence is CASSALGGDTEAFF. The CDR3 DNA sequence: TGTGCCAGCAGCGCCTTGGGAGGGGACACTGAAGCTTTCTTT.

V gene TRBV7-2 combines with J gene TRBJ2-7; D call uncertain. Trimming took 1 base from V and 2 from J, leaving 15 bases between them. Per the germline V gene, CDR1 is SGHTA and CDR2 is FQGNSA. CDR3 length: 16 amino acids. CDR3 loop: CASSLDTVSAPYEQYF. DNA for the CDR3: TGTGCCAGCAGCTTAGATACGGTGTCCGCTCCCTACGAGCAGTACTTC.

The rearrangement links TRBV28 to TRBJ1-3; D is ambiguous. V lost 4 bases to trimming and J lost 1 base, with 11 bases between them. The CDR3 is made up of 15 amino acids. Per germline, CDR1 MDHEN and CDR2 SYDVKM. The CDR3 reads CASSSPRFSGNTIYF. The DNA of the CDR3 is TGTGCCAGCAGTTCCCCCCGTTTTTCTGGAAACACCATATATTTT.

CDR3 DNA: TGTGCCAGCCGGACAGTACGTAGTTCACCCCTCCACTTT. Amino acid sequence: CASRTVRSSPLHF. The chain has TRBV6-5 and TRBJ1-6; perhaps TRBD1 as D (6 bases). The CDR3 sequence is 13 residues long. V lost 8 bases and J lost 9, with 14 bases in between. Germline V gene lookup returns CDR1 MNHEY and CDR2 SVGAGI.

This rearrangement joins TRBV5-5 to TRBJ2-7; 8 bases align to TRBD1. This CDR3 has 15 residues. Germline values: CDR1 SGHKS, CDR2 YYEKEE (reference sequence). V was clipped by 3 bases and J by 1 base; unmatched bases: 6. The CDR3 coding sequence is TGTGCCAGCAGCTGGCTCCGGGACAGGTCCTACGAGCAGTACTTC. Translated, it gives CASSWLRDRSYEQYF.

The rearrangement joins TRBV6-1 to TRBJ2-1; tentative D call: TRBD1 (6 bases). V lost 3 bases to trimming and J lost 8 bases, with 8 bases between them. This CDR3 contains 12 residues. Germline V lookup: CDR1 MNHNS, CDR2 SASEGT. CDR3 sequence reads: CASSENRDEQFF. CDR3 bases: TGTGCCAGCAGTGAGAACAGGGATGAGCAGTTCTTC.

The rearrangement links TRBV7-2 to TRBJ2-3; 11 bases fit TRBD2. This CDR3 comprises 19 residues. J lost 0 bases, V lost 4 bases, and 12 bases had no gene match. In germline, CDR1 is SGHTA, CDR2 FQGNSA. The CDR3 sequence is CASSYFGLAGRASTDTQYF. DNA for the CDR3: TGTGCCAGCAGCTACTTCGGACTAGCGGGCCGTGCTAGCACAGATACGCAGTATTTT. Together with reference TRBV7-2 and TRBJ2-3, the CDR3 gives the full variable domain: GAGVSQSPSNKVTEKGKDVELRCDPISGHTALYWYRQSLGQGLEFLIYFQGNSAPDKSGLPSDRFSAERTGGSVSTLTIQRTQQEDSAVYLCASSYFGLAGRASTDTQYFGPGTRLTVL.

This clone was seen only once. J is TRBJ1-3 and V is TRBV30; 9 bases map to TRBD1. Germline V CDR1 and CDR2: GTSNPN, SVGIG (reference sequence). Losses at the gene ends were 0 bases for V and 0 bases for J; bases not matched to a gene: 12. The CDR3 sequence is 19 residues long. DNA of the CDR3: TGTGCCTGGAGTGTGTCCGGGACAGGGAAGTTCTTCTCTGGAAACACCATATATTTT. Amino acids: CAWSVSGTGKFFSGNTIYF.

This chain connects TRBV6-5 to TRBJ1-1; D is possibly TRBD1 (6 bases). V was trimmed by 6 bases and J by 5 bases, leaving 10 bases between them. The CDR3 length is 12 residues. Germline assignment: CDR1 MNHEY and CDR2 SVGAGI. CDR3 sequence: CASRRGGTEAFF. CDR3 in DNA: TGTGCCAGCAGAAGGGGGGGGACTGAAGCTTTCTTT.

The rearrangement uses TRBV9 and TRBJ2-7; 10 nucleotides match TRBD1. V dropped 4 bases and J dropped 7; count of bases not matched to a gene: 11. Germline CDR1 is SGDLS and CDR2 is YYNGEE. The CDR3 is 15 amino acids. The CDR3 coding sequence is TGTGCCAGCAGCATCTCGGACAGGGGGAAGGGAGAGCAGTACTTC. Translated: CASSISDRGKGEQYF.

The chain uses TRBV5-1 and TRBJ1-2, with 11 bases lining up with TRBD1. Germline V CDR1 and CDR2: SGHRS, YFSETQ. After removal of 2 bases from V and 7 bases from J, the junction contained 4 bases not matched to a gene. The CDR3 contains 14 residues. The CDR3 spells CASSLQGQGAGYTF. DNA of the CDR3: TGCGCCAGCAGCTTACAAGGACAGGGGGCTGGCTACACCTTC.